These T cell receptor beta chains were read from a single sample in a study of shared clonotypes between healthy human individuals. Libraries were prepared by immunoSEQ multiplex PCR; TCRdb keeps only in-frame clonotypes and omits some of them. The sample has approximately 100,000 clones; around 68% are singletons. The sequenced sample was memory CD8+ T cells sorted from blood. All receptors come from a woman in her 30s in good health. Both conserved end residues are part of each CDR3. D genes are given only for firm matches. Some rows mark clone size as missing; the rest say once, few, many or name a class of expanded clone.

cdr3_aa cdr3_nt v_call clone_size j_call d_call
CATSTGREVSNEQFF TGTGCCACCAGCACGGGGCGGGAGGTGAGCAATGAGCAGTTCTTC TRBV15 few TRBJ2-1 TRBD2
CASSVTREYNEQFF TGTGCCAGCAGTGTGACCCGGGAATACAATGAGCAGTTCTTC TRBV27 - TRBJ2-1 -
CASSQELQGLNTGELFF TGCGCCAGCAGCCAGGAACTACAGGGCCTGAACACCGGGGAGCTGTTTTTT TRBV4-1 - TRBJ2-2 -
CASSLGGRLARTDTQYF TGTGCCAGCAGTTTGGGAGGAAGGCTAGCTCGGACAGATACGCAGTATTTT TRBV28 once TRBJ2-3 -
CASSPGQTFTGELFF TGTGCCAGCAGCCCGGGACAGACCTTCACCGGGGAGCTGTTTTTT TRBV28 - TRBJ2-2 TRBD1
CASSVTSGGYEQYF TGTGCCAGCAGTGTTACTAGCGGGGGCTACGAGCAGTACTTC TRBV6-5 - TRBJ2-7 TRBD2
CASRQPGGRDGYTF TGCGCCAGCAGGCAGCCGGGAGGCCGAGACGGCTACACCTTC TRBV4-1 - TRBJ1-2 -
CASSSRQGWVYSNQPQHF TGTGCCAGCAGTTCCCGACAGGGCTGGGTATATAGCAATCAGCCCCAGCATTTT TRBV28 - TRBJ1-5 TRBD1
CASRTGNNEQFF TGTGCCAGCAGGACAGGTAACAATGAGCAGTTCTTC TRBV6-5 - TRBJ2-1 -
CASSADSSLLGNTIYF TGTGCCAGCTCCGCCGACAGTTCTCTCTTGGGAAACACCATATATTTT TRBV18 - TRBJ1-3 -
CASRAGDGSGNTIYF TGTGCCAGCAGGGCAGGGGACGGCTCTGGAAACACCATATATTTT TRBV2 - TRBJ1-3 -
CASSDQQGSDTQYF TGTGCCAGCAGTGACCAACAGGGATCAGATACGCAGTATTTT TRBV6-4 - TRBJ2-3 -
CASSFDLAEAFF TGCGCCAGCAGCTTTGATCTTGCTGAAGCTTTCTTT TRBV5-1 - TRBJ1-1 -
CSVEHHQGLAGGPYEQFF TGCAGCGTTGAACACCACCAGGGACTAGCGGGAGGGCCATATGAGCAGTTCTTC TRBV29-1 - TRBJ2-1 TRBD2
CSARLVDEQYF TGCAGTGCCCGACTAGTCGACGAGCAGTACTTC TRBV20-1 - TRBJ2-7 -
CASSRDRNTEAFF TGTGCCAGTAGTCGCGACAGGAACACTGAAGCTTTCTTT TRBV19 - TRBJ1-1 -
CASSHESGYYEQYF TGTGCCAGCAGCCACGAGAGCGGGTACTACGAGCAGTACTTC TRBV7-2 once TRBJ2-7 -
CAWSGVQETQYF TGTGCCTGGAGTGGTGTCCAAGAGACCCAGTACTTC TRBV30 - TRBJ2-5 -
CAIIAGSTGYDEQFF TGTGCCATCATCGCCGGGTCGACAGGGTACGATGAGCAGTTCTTC TRBV10-3 - TRBJ2-1 TRBD1
CASSSDYEQYF TGTGCCAGCTCATCAGACTACGAGCAGTACTTC TRBV18 - TRBJ2-7 -
CASSYDWWTQLYEQYF TGTGCCAGCAGTTACGACTGGTGGACTCAACTCTACGAGCAGTACTTC TRBV6-5 - TRBJ2-7 -
CASSEAGDSYYEQYF TGTGCCAGCAGTGAAGCCGGGGACAGTTACTACGAGCAGTACTTC TRBV2 few TRBJ2-7 TRBD1
CASSGLRRDGSNEQYF TGTGCCAGCAGTGGCCTTCGGCGGGACGGGAGCAACGAGCAGTACTTC TRBV6-1 - TRBJ2-7 -
CASSTADRGQETQYF TGCGCCAGCAGCACGGCGGACAGGGGCCAAGAGACCCAGTACTTC TRBV5-1 few TRBJ2-5 TRBD1
CASSIARPGTSRQPQHF TGTGCCAGCAGCATAGCCCGACCAGGGACCTCTCGGCAGCCCCAGCATTTT TRBV7-9 - TRBJ1-5 -
CASSILGNTEAFF TGTGCCAGCAGTATCCTCGGAAACACTGAAGCTTTCTTT TRBV27 once TRBJ1-1 -
CASSIRTGGNTEAFF TGTGCCAGTAGTATCCGGACGGGGGGGAACACTGAAGCTTTCTTT TRBV19 - TRBJ1-1 -
CASRRVAAFF TGTGCCAGCAGAAGGGTGGCTGCCTTTTTC TRBV25-1 few TRBJ2-7 -
CASSYSAGRGGEKLFF TGTGCCAGCAGTTACTCCGCGGGCAGGGGTGGGGAAAAACTGTTTTTT TRBV6-5 - TRBJ1-4 -
CASSSGSSYEQYF TGTGCCAGCAGCTCAGGTAGCAGCTACGAGCAGTACTTC TRBV7-6 - TRBJ2-7 -
CASSQEHLAGSNEQFF TGTGCCAGCAGCCAAGAACATCTAGCGGGGAGCAATGAGCAGTTCTTC TRBV14 once TRBJ2-1 TRBD2
CASSLIGQHYEQYF TGTGCCAGCAGTTTGATTGGACAGCACTACGAGCAGTACTTC TRBV27 - TRBJ2-7 -
CASRRGATEAFF TGTGCCAGTCGCAGGGGGGCCACTGAAGCTTTCTTT TRBV19 - TRBJ1-1 TRBD1
CASHGGTGVRGNTIYF TGTGCCAGTCACGGGGGGACAGGGGTTCGTGGAAACACCATATATTTT TRBV2 - TRBJ1-3 TRBD1